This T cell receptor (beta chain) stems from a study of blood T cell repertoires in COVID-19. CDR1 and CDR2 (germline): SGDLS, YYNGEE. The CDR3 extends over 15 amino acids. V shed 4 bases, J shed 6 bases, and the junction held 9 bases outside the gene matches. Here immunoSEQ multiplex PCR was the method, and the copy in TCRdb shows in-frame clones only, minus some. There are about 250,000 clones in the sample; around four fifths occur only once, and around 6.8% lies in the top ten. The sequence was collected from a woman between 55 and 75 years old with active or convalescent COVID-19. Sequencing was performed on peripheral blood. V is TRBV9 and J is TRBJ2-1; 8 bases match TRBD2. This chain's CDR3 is CASSPSGGVPNEQFF. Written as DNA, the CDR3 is TGTGCCAGCAGCCCGAGCGGGGGAGTCCCCAATGAGCAGTTCTTC.